This T cell receptor (beta chain) came from a study of T cells of healthy individuals. This clonotype was recorded at least ten times. A single record per CDR3 protein comes from TCRdb applying MiXCR to the 5' RACE reads. The sample holds 95,000 to 100,000 distinct CDR3 sequences, approximately 15% seen once. Trimming at V came to 2 bases and at J to 6 bases, leaving 9 bases not matched to a gene. Germline CDR1 reads KGHSH; CDR2 reads LQKENI. CDR3 length equals 16 residues. The rearrangement uses TRBV18 and TRBJ2-7; 11 positions agree with TRBD1. This receptor was taken from a human donor in good health. CDR3 coding DNA: TGTGCCAGCTCACCAGGACAGGGGGCGAGGGGACGCGAGCAGTACTTC. It translates to CASSPGQGARGREQYF.